This T cell receptor (beta chain) comes out of a study of blood T cells in healthy people across ages. The use of a sample-barcoded 5' primer and a J-beta primer mix characterized a second PCR of about 6 to 11 cycles. Every sample gave at least 3 million paired-end reads containing CDR3. TCRdb re-analysed the 5' RACE reads in MiXCR, keeping a single row per CDR3 protein. The sample records about a million distinct CDR3 sequences, just over 50% being singletons. Worth noting for this clonotype: The antigen is not known.

Caucasian, healthy and from Russia, the donors were aged between about 6 and 100. The CDR3 is made up of 14 amino acids. The V end lost 5 bases, the J end lost 9 bases, and 17 bases lay between the germline ends. Germline CDR1 is MNHEY and CDR2 is SVGAGI. Whole-study findings and limits: The study lacked donor CMV status, which possibly confounded expanded clonotype changes. A roughly linear fall in TCR beta diversity per million T cells was seen with increasing age.

The sequence derives from a woman aged 60-75 years in good health. Sequencing was carried out using blood. The rearrangement joins TRBV6-5 to TRBJ2-1; tentatively, D is TRBD2 (6 bases). CDR3 sequence (DNA): TGTGCCAGCAGTGATGCGGGGCAAACGGGTGAGCAGTTCTTC. Residues: CASSDAGQTGEQFF.